These 25 T cell receptor beta chains were all obtained from the same sample, sequenced in a study of cytomegalovirus exposure and HLA in healthy donors. In the PCR, 60 Vbeta and 13 Jbeta primers were used. Profiled with immunoSEQ multiplex PCR; TCRdb holds only in-frame clones, not every one. The sample comprises 140,000 to 150,000 clones, around 82% of which are singletons, and less than 3% rests with the top ten. Sequenced sample: PBMCs. The receptor set was obtained from a woman aged 18 to 35 in good health and CMV-seropositive.

The table lists this clone with a few counts. V and J are TRBV7-9 and TRBJ2-5; 8 bases map to TRBD1. Looked up from germline, CDR1 is SEHNR and CDR2 is FQNEAQ (reference sequence). V was clipped by 6 bases and J by 4 bases; unmatched bases: 10. This CDR3 spans 15 amino acids. In DNA form, the CDR3 reads TGTGCCAGCAGTTTCGTCAGGGGGCTTGCAGAGACCCAGTACTTC. This sequence encodes CASSFVRGLAETQYF.

The chain has TRBV30 and TRBJ2-7; the match to TRBD1 covers 7 bases. J lost 2 bases, V lost 0 bases, and 7 bases had no gene match. CDR1 GTSNPN and CDR2 SVGIG come from the germline V gene (reference sequence). This CDR3 has 15 residues. The CDR3 is CAWSVLGTDTYEQYF. CDR3 sequence (DNA): TGTGCCTGGAGTGTACTCGGGACAGATACCTACGAGCAGTACTTC. Combining the CDR3 with reference TRBV30 and TRBJ2-7 gives the whole variable domain SQTIHQWPATLVQPVGSPLSLECTVEGTSNPNLYWYRQAAGRGLQLLFYSVGIGQISSEVPQNLSASRPQDRQFILSSKKLLLSDSGFYLCAWSVLGTDTYEQYFGPGTRLTVT.

V is TRBV28 and J is TRBJ2-7; unclear D gene. The CDR3 extends over 15 amino acids. The V gene's germline CDR1 is MDHEN and CDR2 SYDVKM. Trimming pared 7 bases from V and 8 bases from J, leaving 24 bases between. CDR3 sequence (DNA): TGTGCCAGCACCTCCGTTGGCCCCGGAGTTTGGAAGCAGTACTTC. Translated: CASTSVGPGVWKQYF.

V usage is TRBV6-4 and J usage is TRBJ2-3, with 7 bases matching TRBD1. The V gene's germline CDR1 is MRHNA and CDR2 SNTAGT. With 3 bases clipped from V and 5 bases from J, the junction kept 11 bases outside the gene matches. The CDR3 extends over 16 amino acids. The CDR3 protein is CASSDSPGGLLDTQYF. The CDR3 bases are TGTGCCAGCAGTGATAGCCCAGGGGGTCTACTAGATACGCAGTATTTT.

This chain joins TRBV28 and TRBJ2-5, with 9 bases matching TRBD1. The CDR3 sequence is 18 residues long. The germline CDR1 and CDR2 sequences are MDHEN and SYDVKM. J gave up 1 base and V 3 bases, and 12 bases lay outside the gene matches. CDR3 DNA: TGTGCCAGCAGTTTCCCGGCCTGGACAGGGGCGATCCAAGAGACCCAGTACTTC. It yields the protein CASSFPAWTGAIQETQYF.

Remarks on this clone: Distinct nucleotide sequences in the sample also encode this CDR3. The gene calls are TRBV6-5 and TRBJ1-2; D perhaps matches TRBD1 (5 bases). This CDR3 has 13 amino acids. V shed 5 bases and J shed 2 bases, with 9 bases lying between them. CDR1 is MNHEY, CDR2 SVGAGI, per germline. This CDR3 reads CASSLTGNYGYTF. CDR3 DNA: TGTGCCAGCAGTCTTACAGGAAACTATGGCTACACCTTC.

The genes are TRBV6-6 and TRBJ1-4; D may be TRBD1 (5 bases). The CDR3 covers 13 residues. CDR1 MNHNY and CDR2 SVGAGI come from the germline V gene (reference sequence). Trimming left V 6 bases short and J 8 bases short, with 13 bases between. For the CDR3, the DNA is TGTGCCAGCAGGGGAGCGCGGGGGGAAAAACTGTTTTTT. Protein: CASRGARGEKLFF.

The V gene is TRBV7-9, the J gene TRBJ1-4; 8 bases align to TRBD1. Germline lookup yields CDR1 SEHNR and CDR2 FQNEAQ (reference sequence). The V and J ends lost 8 bases and 7 bases, in that order; junction bases with no gene match: 15. The length of the CDR3 is 16 residues. CDR3 DNA sequence: TGTGCCAGCGTAACCCGGGAAGGACAGGGCGGTGAAAAACTGTTTTTT. Its translation: CASVTREGQGGEKLFF.

The chain couples TRBV7-9 to TRBJ2-7, with a weak D call TRBD1 (6 bases). CDR3 length equals 15 residues. Trimming took 6 bases from V and 2 from J, leaving 17 bases between them. Germline values: CDR1 SEHNR, CDR2 FQNEAQ (reference sequence). The CDR3 spells CASRHTGTSPYEQYF. For the CDR3, the DNA is TGTGCCAGCAGACATACAGGGACCTCCCCCTACGAGCAGTACTTC.

The chain combines TRBV6-6 with TRBJ1-6, with a weak D call TRBD1 (5 bases). The germline CDR1 and CDR2 sequences are MNHNY and SVGAGI (reference sequence). CDR3 length: 15 amino acids. Trimming pared 0 bases from V and 8 bases from J, leaving 11 bases between. CDR3 sequence (DNA): TGTGCCAGCAGTTACTCGACCAGGGAGGATTCACCCCTCCACTTT. Its protein is CASSYSTREDSPLHF.

CDR3 loop: CASSLRQGSTGANVLTF. As DNA, the CDR3 is TGTGCCAGCAGCTTGAGGCAGGGCTCGACTGGGGCCAACGTCCTGACTTTC. The rearrangement links TRBV5-6 to TRBJ2-6; a weak D match, TRBD1 (5 bases). V lost 1 base to trimming and J lost 2 bases, with 13 bases between them. The CDR3 sequence is 17 residues long. The germline gives CDR1 SGHDT, CDR2 YYEEEE.

This clone was picked up a small number of times. V is TRBV29-1 and J is TRBJ2-7; TRBD2 matches at 8 bases. Trimming removed 6 bases from V and 5 bases from J; junction bases left unmatched: 9. Germline CDR1 and CDR2: SQVTM and ANQGSEA. The CDR3 consists of 13 residues. The CDR3 sequence is CSVAPRGGDEQYF. The CDR3 DNA is TGCAGCGTCGCACCCCGGGGGGGCGACGAGCAGTACTTC.

The V call is TRBV5-1, the J call TRBJ1-1, with 8 nucleotides matching TRBD1. CDR3 length: 15 residues. The J segment lost 0 bases and the V segment lost 0 bases, leaving 1 base of the junction unmatched. CDR1 is SGHRS, CDR2 YFSETQ, per germline. The CDR3 loop reads CASSLGQGMNTEAFF. The CDR3, as DNA: TGCGCCAGCAGCTTGGGACAGGGGATGAACACTGAAGCTTTCTTT.

The gene calls are TRBV20-1 and TRBJ2-5; D gene ambiguous. V lost 3 bases to trimming and J lost 4 bases, with 6 bases between them. In germline, CDR1 is DFQATT, CDR2 SNEGSKA (reference sequence). The CDR3 length is 11 residues. CDR3 coding DNA: TGCAGTGCTAGGGCCCCAGAGACCCAGTACTTC. Translation gives CSARAPETQYF.

This sequence joins TRBV6-1 and TRBJ1-2, with D maybe TRBD1 (6 bases). Germline values: CDR1 MNHNS, CDR2 SASEGT. This CDR3 has 12 amino acids. V lost 8 bases and J lost 4, with 11 bases in between. CDR3 nucleotide sequence: TGTGCCAGCCGGACAGAATCCTATGGCTACACCTTC. Protein product: CASRTESYGYTF.

The chain's CDR3 is CASSAGGYNEQFF. The CDR3 DNA is TGTGCCAGCAGCGCAGGGGGCTACAATGAGCAGTTCTTC. The genes are TRBV11-2 and TRBJ2-1, with 7 bases fitting TRBD1. This CDR3 has 13 amino acids. V was pared by 5 bases and J by 3 bases, with 1 base of the junction left unmatched. Looked up from germline, CDR1 is SGHAT and CDR2 is FQNNGV.

This clone showed up just a few times. The rearrangement joins TRBV15 to TRBJ2-7, with 11 bases identical to TRBD1. Unmatched junction bases numbered 6, after V lost 0 bases and J lost 5 bases. The CDR3 length is 16 residues. Germline V gene sequence: CDR1 LNHNV, CDR2 YYDKDF (reference sequence). The CDR3 nucleotides are TGTGCCACCAGCAGAGATGCAGGACAGGGGGCGGACGAGCAGTACTTC. Translating it yields CATSRDAGQGADEQYF.

This clone was seen a handful of times. V usage is TRBV10-3 and J usage is TRBJ2-7; a possible D gene is TRBD2 (6 bases). CDR1 ENHRY and CDR2 SYGVKD come from the germline V gene. The CDR3 is made up of 11 amino acids. Trimming removed 10 bases from V and 4 bases from J, with 11 bases in between. This CDR3 is CATSGTYEQYF. The CDR3 DNA follows: TGTGCCACCTCCGGGACTTACGAGCAGTACTTC.

The chain uses TRBV7-2 and TRBJ1-1, with D possibly matching TRBD1 (5 bases). V was pared by 2 bases and J by 5 bases, with 15 bases between. The CDR3 consists of 15 residues. CDR1 is SGHTA, CDR2 FQGNSA, per germline. For the CDR3, the DNA is TGTGCCAGCAGCTTACTCAGGGTCTCACCGACTGAAGCTTTCTTT. Protein product: CASSLLRVSPTEAFF.

This clone was seen only once. The CDR3 loop is CASSEAGAYQPQHF. In DNA, the CDR3 is TGTGCCAGCAGTGAAGCGGGGGCTTATCAGCCCCAGCATTTT. The chain employs TRBV6-1 and TRBJ1-5; D possibly corresponds to TRBD1 (6 bases). This CDR3 contains 14 residues. The germline gives CDR1 MNHNS, CDR2 SASEGT. The V gene lost 0 bases and the J gene lost 5 bases, with 8 bases spanning the gap.

This chain links TRBV5-1 with TRBJ1-3; perhaps TRBD1 as D (5 bases). The germline V gene has CDR1 SGHRS and CDR2 YFSETQ. The CDR3 extends over 15 amino acids. Trimming cost V 2 bases and J 2 bases, with 11 bases left between them. CDR3 protein: CASSLQDPTGNTIYF. The CDR3 nucleotides are TGCGCCAGCAGCTTACAGGACCCGACTGGAAACACCATATATTTT.

The genes are TRBV18 and TRBJ2-3, with a weak D call TRBD2 (5 bases). The V end was cut by 3 bases, the J end by 1 base, with 11 bases between. CDR1 and CDR2 (germline): KGHSH, LQKENI. The CDR3 contains 15 residues. CDR3 in DNA: TGTGCCAGCTCACCGGCCGGAGCGGGCACAGATACGCAGTATTTT. It is translated as CASSPAGAGTDTQYF.

The gene calls are TRBV7-2 and TRBJ1-5; possible D gene TRBD1, 5 bases. The CDR3 is 13 residues long. V lost 3 bases to trimming and J lost 7 bases, with 10 bases between them. CDR1 and CDR2 from the germline V gene are SGHTA and FQGNSA. The CDR3 DNA reads TGTGCCAGCAGCTTGGGGCTGGGGCAGCCCCAGCATTTT. The encoded protein is CASSLGLGQPQHF. Looking up the rest from reference TRBV7-2 and TRBJ1-5 gives the full variable domain: GAGVSQSPSNKVTEKGKDVELRCDPISGHTALYWYRQSLGQGLEFLIYFQGNSAPDKSGLPSDRFSAERTGGSVSTLTIQRTQQEDSAVYLCASSLGLGQPQHFGDGTRLSIL.

This chain links TRBV27 with TRBJ1-6; D is undetermined. CDR3 size: 13 residues. Germline V gene lookup returns CDR1 MNHEY and CDR2 SMNVEV (reference sequence). The ends were cut back, 7 bases at V and 6 bases at J, with 10 bases in the middle. The CDR3 sequence is CASKETLNSPLHF. The CDR3 bases are TGTGCCAGCAAAGAGACTCTTAATTCACCCCTCCACTTT.

The chain uses TRBV14 and TRBJ1-3; 8 positions match TRBD1. The CDR3 contains 16 residues. Germline-derived CDR1 and CDR2 are SGHDN and FVKESK. Unmatched junction bases numbered 4, after V lost 3 bases and J lost 0 bases. This chain's CDR3 is CASSQRQGISGNTIYF. The CDR3 DNA reads TGTGCCAGCAGCCAGAGACAGGGGATCTCTGGAAACACCATATATTTT. Filled out from reference TRBV14 and TRBJ1-3, the complete variable domain reads EAGVTQFPSHSVIEKGQTVTLRCDPISGHDNLYWYRRVMGKEIKFLLHFVKESKQDESGMPNNRFLAERTGGTYSTLKVQPAELEDSGVYFCASSQRQGISGNTIYFGEGSWLTVV.